What follows is one T cell receptor beta chain and its context. Its specificity is not known. Clones were read by immunoSEQ multiplex PCR, and TCRdb kept only the in-frame ones, dropping some. Of some 140,000 clones listed, roughly 93% are singletons. Looked up from germline, CDR1 is SGHRS and CDR2 is YFSETQ. The V end lost 5 bases, the J end lost 4 bases, and 17 bases lay between the germline ends. The CDR3 contains 15 residues. The sample originates from a study of T cell responses to AZD1222 COVID-19 vaccine. Study results and caveats: Dominant CD4 TCR responses targeted spike regions 160-218 and 743-854. Baseline seropositives among AZD1222 recipients totaled only five or six. There were mostly white British donors and more females than males, and clonal diversity was possibly underestimated.

The specimen was peripheral blood, collected on day 0 of AZD1222 vaccination. The clonotype originates from an adult in good health. The chain uses TRBV5-1 and TRBJ2-3; D gene unclear. The CDR3 bases are TGCGCCAGCAGTCCGAACGCGATAGGCCCAGATACGCAGTATTTT. It yields the protein CASSPNAIGPDTQYF.